This TCR beta chain was sequenced in a study of spatial heterogeneity in lung cancer. Overall study context: Where available, sequencing covered follow-up PBMC samples, taken at a median of around 25 months after resection.

Time point reported: blood at routine non-recurrence follow-up after resection. Whole RNA came from tumor, nontumor lung or frozen PBMC and was sequenced without being sorted. TCRdb used MiXCR to reprocess the 5' RACE reads, holding one entry per CDR3 protein. Found here are about 52,000 distinct CDR3 sequences, less than 9% of them singletons; the top ten hold roughly 35%. V lost 3 bases and J 3 bases, leaving 8 bases between the germline ends. CDR3 length: 14 amino acids. Germline V CDR1 and CDR2: LGHDT, YNNKEL (reference sequence). This clonotype has a count of ten or more. As yet, its antigen is unknown. The study, taken as a whole, reports: In blood, ubiquitous expanded tumor TCRs appeared more at resection than follow-up.

The genes are TRBV3-1 and TRBJ2-2; D gene ambiguous. This material consisted of PBMCs, taken at follow-up. This clonotype was sampled from a female donor with early-stage non-small cell lung cancer. The CDR3 loop reads CASSHLRDTGELFF. The CDR3 bases are TGTGCCAGCAGCCATCTCCGAGACACCGGGGAGCTGTTTTTT.